What follows are 30 T cell receptor beta chains derived from one specimen sequenced in a study of T cell repertoires in cytomegalovirus infection (dated by TCRdb to between 2018 and 2021). The run used an Illumina HiSeq 1500. In TCRdb, the public reads were trimmed at Q25 with fastp and aligned with MiXCR, with productive beta chains retained. Rows are combined by CDR3 protein, so each entry shows the most common genes and DNA. The sample table records about 260,000 distinct CDR3 sequences; approximately 13% of these occur just once. The ten largest clones represent around 9.5% of the sample. Sequencing used PBMCs. The source is a human donor in good health (CMV status not recorded). Some clones in this sample may be carry-over from other donors' samples.

There are many counts of this clonotype. J is TRBJ2-7 and V is TRBV7-2; TRBD1 aligns across 7 bases. V lost 5 bases and J lost 3; bases outside the gene matches: 13. Germline V lookup: CDR1 SGHTA, CDR2 FQGNSA. The CDR3 totals 16 residues. In DNA, the CDR3 is TGTGCCAGCAGCCCCCGGGCCGGGGACAGCCTCTACGAGCAGTACTTC. Amino acids: CASSPRAGDSLYEQYF. Using reference TRBV7-2 and TRBJ2-7 for the parts outside the CDR3, the full variable domain is GAGVSQSPSNKVTEKGKDVELRCDPISGHTALYWYRQSLGQGLEFLIYFQGNSAPDKSGLPSDRFSAERTGGSVSTLTIQRTQQEDSAVYLCASSPRAGDSLYEQYFGPGTRLTVT.

This clonotype has only a few counts. This chain links TRBV20-1 with TRBJ2-7; 14 nucleotides align to TRBD2. CDR3 length equals 14 residues. CDR1 DFQATT and CDR2 SNEGSKA come from the germline V gene (reference sequence). The CDR3 spells CRVPGLAGAYEQYF. The CDR3 bases are TGCAGAGTCCCGGGACTAGCGGGGGCCTACGAGCAGTACTTC.

This clonotype was observed at least ten times. The chain couples TRBV12-5 to TRBJ1-2; 7 nucleotides match TRBD1. Losses at the gene ends were 0 bases for V and 6 bases for J; bases not matched to a gene: 10. Per germline, CDR1 LGHNT and CDR2 FRNRAP. This CDR3 spans 16 amino acids. In nucleotides, the CDR3 is TGTGCTAGTGGTTTGGTACTCGACAGGGTGGCTAATGGCTACACCTTC. This encodes CASGLVLDRVANGYTF.

This clonotype was detected many times. The chain combines TRBV15 with TRBJ1-5; 7 bases match TRBD1. There are 15 residues in the CDR3. Germline CDR1 LNHNV, CDR2 YYDKDF (reference sequence). V was clipped by 5 bases and J by 2 bases; unmatched bases: 6. The CDR3 spells CATSEQGQRNQPQHF. CDR3 DNA: TGTGCCACCAGCGAGCAGGGACAGCGCAATCAGCCCCAGCATTTT.

This CDR3 reads CASSLPGTSERETQYF. The CDR3 region has the DNA TGTGCCAGCAGCTTGCCCGGGACTAGCGAACGAGAGACCCAGTACTTC. This chain connects TRBV5-4 to TRBJ2-5; 10 bases match TRBD2. Losses at the gene ends were 1 base for V and 4 bases for J; bases not matched to a gene: 7. The germline V gene encodes CDR1 SGHNT and CDR2 YYREEE (reference sequence). The CDR3 totals 16 residues.

The rearrangement uses TRBV12-3 or TRBV12-4 and TRBJ1-1; TRBD1 is a possible D gene (6 bases). Trimming removed 2 bases from V and 3 bases from J, with 10 bases in between. This CDR3 comprises 14 residues. CDR3 region: CASSLYSGDTEAFF. The CDR3 nucleotides are TGTGCCAGCAGTTTATACTCAGGGGACACTGAAGCTTTCTTT.

The gene calls are TRBV27 and TRBJ1-2, with D tentatively TRBD1 (6 bases). The CDR3 sequence is 15 residues long. Germline V gene sequence: CDR1 MNHEY, CDR2 SMNVEV (reference sequence). The V and J ends lost 4 bases and 3 bases respectively, with 15 bases between them. The CDR3 loop reads CASSYRQAGDYGYTF. DNA of the CDR3: TGTGCCAGCAGTTATCGACAGGCGGGGGACTATGGCTACACCTTC.

For the CDR3, the DNA is TGCAGCGTTAAACCCGGTCGAGAGACCCAGTACTTC. Its translation: CSVKPGRETQYF. The chain links TRBV29-1 to TRBJ2-5, with D uncertain. V lost 5 bases, J lost 4 bases, and 11 bases lay in between. The CDR3 is 12 residues long. The V gene's germline CDR1 is SQVTM and CDR2 ANQGSEA.

This clonotype came up many times. The chain recombines TRBV7-2 with TRBJ2-1; 12 positions agree with TRBD2. V lost 4 bases to trimming and J lost 0 bases; unmatched junction nucleotides: 4. The V gene's germline CDR1 is SGHTA and CDR2 FQGNSA. The CDR3 covers 17 residues. CDR3 nucleotide sequence: TGTGCCAGCAGCTCCGGACTAGCGGGGAACTCCTACAATGAGCAGTTCTTC. It encodes CASSSGLAGNSYNEQFF.

The table lists this clonotype with a few counts. This chain links TRBV4-1 with TRBJ2-4; 10 nucleotides match TRBD1. Germline CDR1 and CDR2: MGHRA and YSYEKL. There are 14 residues in the CDR3. Germline trimming cut 3 bases from V and 7 bases from J; bases unmatched to any gene: 3. CDR3 in DNA: TGCGCCAGCAGCCACCGGACAGGGGGGAACATTCAGTACTTC. This codes for CASSHRTGGNIQYF.

This clonotype was counted ten times or more. This chain joins TRBV25-1 and TRBJ2-5; either TRBD1 or TRBD2 may fit D (6 bases each). The CDR3 has 17 amino acids. Trimming took 2 bases from V and 3 from J, leaving 19 bases between them. Germline CDR1 reads MGHDK; CDR2 reads SYGVNS. The CDR3 loop reads CASSERKGGGPEETQYF. The CDR3 DNA sequence: TGTGCCAGCAGTGAACGGAAGGGGGGAGGACCCGAAGAGACCCAGTACTTC.

This clonotype has a count of ten or more. The genes are TRBV7-2 and TRBJ2-7; TRBD1 matches at 8 bases. Trimming removed 4 bases from V and 2 bases from J; junction bases left unmatched: 4. Germline assignment: CDR1 SGHTA and CDR2 FQGNSA. The length of the CDR3 is 14 residues. In DNA form, the CDR3 reads TGTGCCAGCAGCTCGACGACAGGGGCCTACGAGCAGTACTTC. Translated, it gives CASSSTTGAYEQYF. The full variable domain, its missing parts supplied by reference TRBV7-2 and TRBJ2-7, is GAGVSQSPSNKVTEKGKDVELRCDPISGHTALYWYRQSLGQGLEFLIYFQGNSAPDKSGLPSDRFSAERTGGSVSTLTIQRTQQEDSAVYLCASSSTTGAYEQYFGPGTRLTVT.

This clonotype was seen repeatedly, ten times or more. V is TRBV5-4 and J is TRBJ1-3; no reliable D call. CDR1 and CDR2 from the germline V gene are SGHNT and YYREEE (reference sequence). The CDR3 spans 14 residues. V lost 2 bases, J lost 3 bases, and 9 bases lay in between. In nucleotides, the CDR3 is TGTGCCAGCAGCTTCGCAGGTTTTGGAAACACCATATATTTT. This gives the protein CASSFAGFGNTIYF. Based on the CDR3 plus reference TRBV5-4 and TRBJ1-3, the full variable domain is ETGVTQSPTHLIKTRGQQVTLRCSSQSGHNTVSWYQQALGQGPQFIFQYYREEENGRGNFPPRFSGLQFPNYSSELNVNALELDDSALYLCASSFAGFGNTIYFGEGSWLTVV.

This sequence joins TRBV3-1 and TRBJ2-1; TRBD2 aligns across 9 bases. This CDR3 is 16 amino acids long. Looked up from germline, CDR1 is LGHDT and CDR2 is YNNKEL (reference sequence). The V and J ends lost 1 base and 2 bases, in that order; junction bases with no gene match: 3. Written as DNA, the CDR3 is TGTGCCAGCAGCCAAGTACCTAGCGGGACCTACAATGAGCAGTTCTTC. As protein: CASSQVPSGTYNEQFF.

The chain links TRBV29-1 to TRBJ2-5; 9 bases fit TRBD2. CDR3 length equals 13 residues. V shed 7 bases, J shed 5 bases, and the junction held 8 bases outside the gene matches. CDR1 is SQVTM, CDR2 ANQGSEA, per germline. The DNA for the CDR3 is TGCAGCGCGGGGGCTAGCGGGGTGGAGACCCAGTACTTC. Encoded protein: CSAGASGVETQYF.

As to this clonotype: Since a much larger clone is just one base distant, this may be a read error. V is TRBV7-3 and J is TRBJ2-7, with D possibly being TRBD1 or TRBD2 (5 bases each). This CDR3 is built from 15 residues. Trimming removed 6 bases at V and 2 bases at J, with 17 bases between. CDR1 and CDR2 (germline): SGHTA, FQGTGA. The CDR3, as DNA: TGTGCCAGCAGTCCGGGCGTGGGGGACCCCTACGAGCAGTACTTC. Translation gives CASSPGVGDPYEQYF.

The chain is built from TRBV11-2 and TRBJ2-7; the D gene is possibly TRBD2 (6 bases). The CDR3 loop spans 15 amino acids. The germline V and J ends were trimmed by 1 base and 6 bases, with 16 bases remaining between them. Germline values: CDR1 SGHAT, CDR2 FQNNGV. The CDR3 sequence is CASSLAIGGTVEQYF. The CDR3 bases are TGTGCCAGCAGCTTAGCAATCGGGGGAACAGTCGAGCAGTACTTC.

This clonotype was counted a few times. This chain connects TRBV6-2 or TRBV6-3 to TRBJ2-7; perhaps TRBD1 as D (6 bases). Germline CDR1 MNHEY, CDR2 SVGEGT. This CDR3 spans 18 amino acids. Deletions cut 5 bases from V and 3 bases from J, with 26 bases between. CDR3 coding DNA: TGTGCCAGCAGTACCCCCTTATCGGGGAGACAGGTGGACTACGAGCAGTACTTC. Its translation: CASSTPLSGRQVDYEQYF.

The rearrangement uses TRBV10-3 and TRBJ2-5; D is perhaps TRBD1 or TRBD2 (5 bases each). The CDR3 is 13 amino acids. CDR1 and CDR2 (germline): ENHRY, SYGVKD. V was pared by 6 bases and J by 2 bases, with 10 bases between. CDR3 nucleotides: TGTGCCATCAGCCGGGACCCACAAGAGACCCAGTACTTC. This gives the protein CAISRDPQETQYF.

This rearrangement joins TRBV20-1 to TRBJ2-1; 7 nucleotides align to TRBD1. Germline V gives CDR1 DFQATT, CDR2 SNEGSKA (reference sequence). V shed 6 bases and J 3 bases; nucleotides not matched to a gene: 8. This CDR3 has 14 residues. CDR3 bases: TGCAGTGCGACCGGGACAGCGAACTACAATGAGCAGTTCTTC. This translates into CSATGTANYNEQFF.

This clonotype was counted at least ten times. This chain links TRBV6-5 with TRBJ2-2; unclear D gene. CDR1 and CDR2 (germline): MNHEY, SVGAGI. Trimming stripped 6 bases from V and 4 bases from J, with 9 bases between. The CDR3 sequence is 13 residues long. CDR3 region: CASRRISTGELFF. CDR3 in DNA: TGTGCCAGCAGGCGAATAAGCACCGGGGAGCTGTTTTTT.

Regarding this clonotype: The DNA is left out, because the CDR3 cannot be placed on it with certainty; the CDR3 is given as TCRdb lists it. The genes are TRBV7-5 and TRBJ1-4; TRBD1, the D gene given by the table, was not confirmed from the DNA. TRBV7-5 is classified as a pseudogene. The CDR3 adds up to 18 amino acids, both ends counted. CDR3 amino acids: CISVSEASHRGLGEKLFF.

The chain uses TRBV20-1 and TRBJ2-1; TRBD1 agrees at 12 bases. The CDR3 sequence is 15 residues long. V lost 3 bases, J lost 7 bases, and 7 bases stayed unmatched. Germline-derived CDR1 and CDR2 are DFQATT and SNEGSKA (reference sequence). This chain's CDR3 is CSARDRDRGPNEQFF. The CDR3 DNA reads TGCAGTGCTAGGGACCGGGACAGGGGGCCTAATGAGCAGTTCTTC.

This clonotype has at least ten counts. The rearrangement links TRBV9 to TRBJ2-6, with no clear D. The CDR3 extends over 18 amino acids. The germline V and J ends were trimmed by 4 bases and 0 bases, with 17 bases remaining between them. The V gene's germline CDR1 is SGDLS and CDR2 YYNGEE. The CDR3 region has the DNA TGTGCCAGCAGCTTGAGAACCGGGCGATTCTCTGGGGCCAACGTCCTGACTTTC. The encoded protein is CASSLRTGRFSGANVLTF.

There are a few counts of this clonotype. The chain joins TRBV25-1 to TRBJ2-1; 9 nucleotides line up with TRBD2. V dropped 6 bases and J dropped 4; count of bases not matched to a gene: 7. CDR1 is MGHDK and CDR2 is SYGVNS in the germline V gene. This CDR3 has 15 residues. CDR3 DNA: TGTGCCAGCAGGGGTAGCGGGGGCTTTTACAATGAGCAGTTCTTC. Protein: CASRGSGGFYNEQFF.

Ten or more counts support this clonotype. The chain links TRBV6-5 to TRBJ1-2, with TRBD1 matching over 7 bases. The CDR3 is made up of 13 amino acids. After removal of 8 bases from V and 10 bases from J, the junction contained 13 bases not matched to a gene. In germline, CDR1 is MNHEY, CDR2 SVGAGI. The CDR3 coding sequence is TGTGCCAGCTCTCCGGGACAGCGGCGGGACTACACCTTC. The encoded protein is CASSPGQRRDYTF.

This clonotype has at least ten counts. The CDR3 DNA reads as TGTGCCAGCGGTCTGGGCGGGAACACCGGGGAGCTGTTTTTT. The encoded protein is CASGLGGNTGELFF. V gene TRBV2 combines with J gene TRBJ2-2, with unresolved D. Trimming removed 8 bases from V and 1 base from J, with 11 bases in between. Germline V gene data show CDR1 as SNHLY and CDR2 as FYNNEI. This CDR3 is built from 14 residues.

This clonotype was recorded many times. This chain joins TRBV10-1 and TRBJ1-5; D gene ambiguous. With 4 bases removed from V and 7 bases from J, the gap between germline ends came to 11 bases. This CDR3 has 13 residues. CDR1 is WNHNN and CDR2 is SYGVQD in the germline V gene (reference sequence). The CDR3, as DNA: TGCGCCAGCAGTGCGGCGGACGGCCAGCCCCAGCATTTT. As protein: CASSAADGQPQHF.

This clonotype was counted between two and nine times. The J gene is TRBJ2-5, the V gene TRBV2; maybe TRBD2 (6 bases). Trimming cost V 3 bases and J 1 base, with 12 bases left between them. CDR3 length: 15 residues. Germline-derived CDR1 and CDR2 are SNHLY and FYNNEI. CDR3 bases: TGTGCCAGCAGTGAGTGGAGGGGTACCCAAGAGACCCAGTACTTC. Translation: CASSEWRGTQETQYF.

This clonotype was seen many times. The CDR3 region is CASSSGTGTAETQYF. The CDR3 DNA is TGTGCCAGCAGCTCCGGGACCGGGACTGCCGAGACCCAGTACTTC. The gene calls are TRBV5-4 and TRBJ2-5, with D possibly being TRBD2 (6 bases). In germline, CDR1 is SGHNT, CDR2 YYREEE (reference sequence). The CDR3 sequence is 15 residues long. V lost 3 bases and J lost 5, with 17 bases in between.